The 17 T cell receptor beta chains presented below share a single source sample, sequenced in a study of cytomegalovirus exposure and HLA in healthy donors. PCR used 60 Vbeta primers and 13 Jbeta primers. TCRdb's copy holds only in-frame clones and misses some; the assay was immunoSEQ multiplex PCR. The sample records 120,000 to 150,000 clones, more than 70% being singletons. Specimen: PBMCs. All receptors come from a male donor in good health and CMV-seropositive.

The genes are TRBV27 and TRBJ2-2, with 9 nucleotides matching TRBD1. Looked up from germline, CDR1 is MNHEY and CDR2 is SMNVEV (reference sequence). The CDR3 runs 17 residues. V shed 6 bases, J shed 4 bases, and the junction held 12 bases outside the gene matches. The CDR3 DNA reads as TGTGCCAGCAGGAGGGACCGGACAGGGGTTACCACCGGGGAGCTGTTTTTT. This translates into CASRRDRTGVTTGELFF.

The chain recombines TRBV5-1 with TRBJ2-7, with 10 bases identical to TRBD2. Trimming at V came to 2 bases and at J to 0 bases, leaving 5 bases not matched to a gene. The CDR3 is 16 amino acids. The germline V gene has CDR1 SGHRS and CDR2 YFSETQ. CDR3 sequence: CASSFTLAGASYEQYF. CDR3 DNA sequence: TGCGCCAGCAGCTTTACCCTAGCGGGGGCCTCCTACGAGCAGTACTTC. Using reference TRBV5-1 and TRBJ2-7 for the parts outside the CDR3, the full variable domain is KAGVTQTPRYLIKTRGQQVTLSCSPISGHRSVSWYQQTPGQGLQFLFEYFSETQRNKGNFPGRFSGRQFSNSRSEMNVSTLELGDSALYLCASSFTLAGASYEQYFGPGTRLTVT.

The chain uses TRBV7-8 and TRBJ2-1, with 10 bases that match TRBD1. CDR1 is SGHVS and CDR2 is FQNEAQ in the germline V gene. V shed 5 bases, J shed 13 bases, and the junction held 11 bases outside the gene matches. CDR3 length: 14 amino acids. CDR3: CASSLETGGVDQFF. Written as DNA, the CDR3 is TGTGCCAGCAGCCTAGAGACAGGGGGCGTAGATCAGTTCTTC.

The V and J genes are TRBV6-1 and TRBJ2-7, with no clear D. The CDR3 covers 14 residues. Germline V gene data show CDR1 as MNHNS and CDR2 as SASEGT. Trimming removed 3 bases at V and 3 bases at J, with 12 bases between. CDR3 coding DNA: TGTGCCAGCAGTGACGCAGCGACCTACTACGAGCAGTACTTC. Its translation: CASSDAATYYEQYF.

The chain uses TRBV5-4 and TRBJ2-5, with D unresolved. The closer fit of TRBJ2-7 to the DNA end suggests the J call may be wrong. The length of the CDR3 is 14 residues. The germline CDR1 and CDR2 sequences are SGHNT and YYREEE (reference sequence). This CDR3 is CASSSPGSSYEQYF. CDR3 coding DNA: TGTGCCAGCAGCTCCCCGGGTTCTTCCTACGAGCAGTACTTC.

The chain employs TRBV13 and TRBJ2-7; a weak D match, TRBD1 (6 bases). There are 14 residues in the CDR3. V was shortened by 3 bases and J by 4 bases, with 13 bases between the two germline ends. Germline CDR1 reads PRHDT; CDR2 reads FYEKMQ (reference sequence). The CDR3 region is CASSLGGRGYEQYF. Written as DNA, the CDR3 is TGTGCCAGCAGCTTGGGTGGTAGGGGGTACGAGCAGTACTTC.

The chain joins TRBV13 to TRBJ2-7; 12 bases are a match to TRBD2. This CDR3 is built from 16 residues. CDR1 and CDR2 (germline): PRHDT, FYEKMQ (reference sequence). Trimming cost V 1 base and J 0 bases; bases outside gene matches: 1. Here the CDR3 reads CASSLVTSGSSYEQYF. The CDR3 DNA follows: TGTGCCAGCAGCTTAGTGACTAGCGGGAGCTCCTACGAGCAGTACTTC.

The rearrangement links TRBV5-1 to TRBJ2-1; TRBD2 matches 11 bases. CDR3 length equals 16 residues. The V gene end was trimmed by 1 base and the J gene end by 1 base; junction bases not matched to a gene: 1. Germline CDR1 and CDR2: SGHRS and YFSETQ. CDR3 sequence: CASSLTSGGSYNEQFF. CDR3 bases: TGCGCCAGCAGCTTGACTAGCGGGGGTTCCTACAATGAGCAGTTCTTC.

The chain is built from TRBV19 and TRBJ2-3; perhaps TRBD1 as D (6 bases). The length of the CDR3 is 15 residues. In germline, CDR1 is LNHDA, CDR2 SQIVND (reference sequence). Trimming took off 5 bases at V and 5 bases at J, with 17 bases between the two ends. The CDR3 here is CASSQLGAVGDTQYF. DNA of the CDR3: TGTGCCAGTAGTCAACTGGGGGCGGTCGGAGATACGCAGTATTTT.

The gene calls are TRBV7-3 and TRBJ2-3, with 7 nucleotides matching TRBD2. The CDR3 loop spans 17 amino acids. The ends lost 1 base at V and 3 bases at J; junction bases unmatched: 10. Per germline, CDR1 SGHTA and CDR2 FQGTGA. The CDR3 DNA is TGTGCCAGCAGCTTAAACGTTGCGGGAGAGGGGACAGATACGCAGTATTTT. Translated, it gives CASSLNVAGEGTDTQYF.

The genes are TRBV9 and TRBJ2-5; possibly TRBD1 for D (5 bases). TRBJ2-7 explains the end of the DNA better; the J call may be wrong. This CDR3 comprises 14 residues. Germline V gene lookup returns CDR1 SGDLS and CDR2 YYNGEE. DNA for the CDR3: TGTGCCAGCAGCGTAGACGTAGGGGTTGGCGAGCAGTACTTC. This codes for CASSVDVGVGEQYF.

The sample holds many counts of this clone. The gene calls are TRBV6-6 and TRBJ1-6; TRBD1 matches 10 bases. Germline values: CDR1 MNHNY, CDR2 SVGAGI (reference sequence). The CDR3 loop spans 13 amino acids. V was clipped by 10 bases and J by 6 bases; unmatched bases: 3. In DNA, the CDR3 is TGTGCCATGACAGGGGGCTTTAATTCACCCCTCCACTTT. Translated: CAMTGGFNSPLHF.

This sequence joins TRBV2 and TRBJ1-5; possible D gene TRBD1, 6 bases. With 7 bases removed from V and 5 bases from J, the gap between germline ends came to 12 bases. This CDR3 comprises 13 residues. Germline V gives CDR1 SNHLY, CDR2 FYNNEI. CDR3 loop: CASNRDNDQPQHF. For the CDR3, the DNA is TGTGCCAGCAACCGGGACAATGATCAGCCCCAGCATTTT. The full variable domain, rest sourced from reference TRBV2 and TRBJ1-5, is EPEVTQTPSHQVTQMGQEVILRCVPISNHLYFYWYRQILGQKVEFLVSFYNNEISEKSEIFDDQFSVERPDGSNFTLKIRSTKLEDSAMYFCASNRDNDQPQHFGDGTRLSIL.

This chain uses TRBV9 with TRBJ1-6; D is uncertain. Deletions cut 1 base from V and 10 bases from J, with 9 bases between. Per the germline V gene, CDR1 is SGDLS and CDR2 is YYNGEE. This CDR3 contains 13 residues. The CDR3 reads CASSVIPRSPLHF. CDR3 sequence (DNA): TGTGCCAGCAGCGTAATTCCGAGGTCACCCCTCCACTTT.

The sample holds a few counts of this clone. The chain uses TRBV12-5 and TRBJ1-1; D is undetermined. Germline CDR1 reads LGHNT; CDR2 reads FRNRAP. The CDR3 is 13 residues long. The V gene lost 7 bases and the J gene lost 2 bases, with 11 bases spanning the gap. Written as DNA, the CDR3 is TGTGCTAGTGCCAAATTAGATAACACTGAAGCTTTCTTT. It codes for CASAKLDNTEAFF.

Only a few counts were recorded for this clone. The chain couples TRBV11-2 to TRBJ1-4; D might be TRBD1 (6 bases). The CDR3 has 15 residues. The germline gives CDR1 SGHAT, CDR2 FQNNGV. V was clipped by 5 bases and J by 7 bases, with 17 bases between them. The CDR3 is CASSLNAGDGEKLFF. In nucleotides, the CDR3 is TGTGCCAGCAGCCTCAACGCAGGGGACGGTGAAAAACTGTTTTTT.

This sequence joins TRBV27 and TRBJ1-2; a weak D match, TRBD1 (6 bases). The CDR3 is made up of 14 amino acids. V lost 6 bases to trimming and J lost 4 bases, with 15 bases between them. Looked up from germline, CDR1 is MNHEY and CDR2 is SMNVEV (reference sequence). CDR3 amino acids: CASSLSGGLYGYTF. The CDR3 nucleotides are TGTGCCAGCAGCCTCTCGGGGGGGCTCTATGGCTACACCTTC.